This TCR beta chain appears in the sequencing data of a study of T cell responses to AZD1222 COVID-19 vaccine. This CDR3 region has 12 residues. V dropped 2 bases and J dropped 6 bases, with 5 bases sitting between them. CDR1 is LGHDT and CDR2 is YNNKEL in the germline V gene (reference sequence). Remarks on this clone: No antigen is known for it.

Findings and limits, study-wide: The donor cohort was predominantly white British with a female majority, and clonal diversity may have been underestimated.

Measured with immunoSEQ multiplex PCR; TCRdb has only the in-frame clones, and not every one. The sample contains over 110,000 clones, about 90% of which appear only once. The receptor's source is an adult who received the AZD1222 COVID-19 vaccine. V gene TRBV3-1 (or the pseudogene TRBV3-2) combines with J gene TRBJ2-4; the D gene is possibly TRBD1 (5 bases). The sample here was peripheral blood, taken 28 days after the second AZD1222 dose. DNA for the CDR3: TGTGCCAGCAGCCAAAGGGGAAACATTCAGTACTTC. Translation gives CASSQRGNIQYF.